This T cell receptor (beta chain) was recorded in a study of T cell responses to AZD1222 COVID-19 vaccine. V lost 5 bases, J lost 3 bases, and 8 bases stayed unmatched. This CDR3 has 17 residues. Germline CDR1 reads SEHNR; CDR2 reads FQNEAQ (reference sequence). Generated by immunoSEQ multiplex PCR, the TCRdb table keeps only in-frame clones and is missing some. This table has 180,000 or so clones, around 95% appearing once. The V call is TRBV7-9, the J call TRBJ2-7; TRBD2 matches at 15 bases. The specimen comprised peripheral blood, sampled on day 0 of AZD1222 vaccination. The origin of this receptor is an adult in good health. The CDR3 DNA sequence: TGTGCCAGCAGCCAAAAGAGGGGACTAGCGGGAGGCTACGAGCAGTACTTC. Protein: CASSQKRGLAGGYEQYF.